The TCR beta chain described here comes from a study of blood T cell repertoires in COVID-19. Germline CDR1 reads SGHRS; CDR2 reads YFSETQ. V shed 4 bases and J shed 3 bases, with 14 bases lying between them. This CDR3 is built from 15 residues. The assay was immunoSEQ multiplex PCR, and TCRdb's table has in-frame clones only and misses some. The sample shows over 150,000 clones, more than 75% of them seen only once. The chain has TRBV5-1 and TRBJ1-5; D is unclear. Sequencing was performed on peripheral blood. The source of this sequence is a woman aged 18-29 years who had recovered from COVID-19. CDR3 protein: CASSLDAGNNQPQHF. The CDR3, as DNA: TGCGCCAGCAGCCTGGACGCGGGGAACAATCAGCCCCAGCATTTT. Complete variable domain (other parts from reference TRBV5-1 and TRBJ1-5): KAGVTQTPRYLIKTRGQQVTLSCSPISGHRSVSWYQQTPGQGLQFLFEYFSETQRNKGNFPGRFSGRQFSNSRSEMNVSTLELGDSALYLCASSLDAGNNQPQHFGDGTRLSIL.